What follows describes a single TCR beta chain. Its target is not known. TCRdb analysed the RACE reads with MiXCR anew, one entry per CDR3 protein. Here the sample spans 150,000 to 200,000 distinct CDR3 sequences, roughly a quarter being singletons. The sample comes from a study of human T cells and chemical hapten exposure. General study points: Unchanged with DPC sensitization were TCRs above 1 in 1000 frequency.

Time point reported: patch test 3, about 24 weeks after DPC sensitization. As to treatment: therapeutic diphenylcyclopropenone sensitization with weekly scalp DPC. The sample consisted of whole blood, taken in connection with sensitization to the hapten diphenylcyclopropenone (DPC). This receptor was identified in a woman aged 40 to 50 with alopecia areata. Some clones in this sample may be carry-over from other donors' samples.

The DNA for the CDR3 is TGTGCCAGCAGTATCCCAGCGGGAGGCCCCACGGATACGCAGTATTTT. This encodes CASSIPAGGPTDTQYF. This chain links TRBV12-3 or TRBV12-4 with TRBJ2-3; 9 bases align to TRBD2. V lost 5 bases and J lost 6; bases outside the gene matches: 12. The CDR3 covers 16 residues.